The present entry profiles one T cell receptor (beta chain) with its context. What it binds is unknown. The sample belongs to a study of OX40 agonist ivuxolimab in advanced cancers. Study at large: Patients were infused with ivuxolimab every 2 weeks at 0.01 to 10 mg/kg. Age averaged around 58 years (range roughly 23 to 79), and more than 80% were male. Overall study findings and caveats: In the 0.1-3.0 mg/kg groups, partial responders showed among the lowest expansion.

Using immunoSEQ multiplex PCR, the repertoire was profiled, and TCRdb retains in-frame clones only, with some absent. The profile shows approximately 20,000 clones, roughly 77% of them singletons. CDR1 and CDR2 from the germline V gene are SGHNT and YYREEE (reference sequence). The CDR3 loop spans 17 amino acids. The V gene end was trimmed by 3 bases and the J gene end by 0 bases; junction bases not matched to a gene: 9. The genes are TRBV5-4 and TRBJ2-3; 8 nucleotides align to TRBD2. Sequencing was performed on CD4+ or CD8+ T cells sorted from blood, taken in a trial of the OX40 agonist ivuxolimab. The receptor's source is an adult with an advanced solid tumor such as melanoma, head and neck, liver or kidney cancer. The CDR3 here is CASSWSHGGASTDTQYF. The CDR3 coding sequence is TGTGCCAGCAGCTGGTCTCACGGGGGGGCCAGCACAGATACGCAGTATTTT.